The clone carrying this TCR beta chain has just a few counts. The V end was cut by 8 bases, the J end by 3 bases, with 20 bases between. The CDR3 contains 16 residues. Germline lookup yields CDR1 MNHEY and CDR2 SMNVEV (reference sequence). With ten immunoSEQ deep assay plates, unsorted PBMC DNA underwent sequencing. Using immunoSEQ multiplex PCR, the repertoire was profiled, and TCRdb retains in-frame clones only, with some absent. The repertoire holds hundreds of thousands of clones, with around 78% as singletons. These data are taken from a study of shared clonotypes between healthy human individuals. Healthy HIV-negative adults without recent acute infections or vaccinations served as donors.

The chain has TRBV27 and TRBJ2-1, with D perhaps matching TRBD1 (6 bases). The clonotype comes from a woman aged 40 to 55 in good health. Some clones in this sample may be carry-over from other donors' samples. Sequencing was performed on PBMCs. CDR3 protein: CASAINTGTNYNEQFF. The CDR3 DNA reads TGTGCCAGCGCAATCAATACCGGGACAAACTACAATGAGCAGTTCTTC.